This is a list of T cell receptor beta chains from one sample in a study of somatic mutations in cytotoxic T cells in rheumatoid arthritis. Produced via immunoSEQ multiplex PCR; TCRdb's table is partial and in-frame only. The table includes some 38,000 clones, roughly four fifths detected once. Sequencing was performed on CD8+ T cells sorted from blood. These TCRs come from a middle-aged man in good health. CDR3s include the opening cysteine and the closing phenylalanine or tryptophan. Fields, in order: V gene, CDR3 protein.

TRBV25-1,CASGRAAEKLFF
TRBV9,CASSQAWGNTGELFF
TRBV10-2,CASSERGLTEAFF
TRBV16,CASSQPGEVSYNEQFF
TRBV4-3,CASSQDLRGIQQYF
TRBV29-1,CSGWTDSYEQYF
TRBV6-4,CASSDHTQGSYTF
TRBV5-1,CASDSGSATGELFF
TRBV7-9,CASSPTDRQLRGDEQYF
TRBV28,CASSSPAREQYF
TRBV6-1,CASSEEGAGVEKLFF
TRBV5-1,CASSLVSSGRSTDTQYF
TRBV10-3,CAISDPGGGSYNEQFF
TRBV7-2,CASSLGLAGGRYEQYF
TRBV27,CASSRLARSEIGFF
TRBV27,CASSPTPAGANVLTF
TRBV28,CASSDRAQAYEQYF
TRBV5-6,CASSLRVGETQYF
TRBV7-7,CASSSFRTGAETQYF
TRBV4-1,CASSQESSGRSYEQYF
TRBV19,CASSIAMHEGNTEAFF
TRBV7-9,CASSLAISLAGEVETQYF
TRBV5-1,CASSPTGGFIEQFF
TRBV5-1,CASMGDTPFSGRIPYEQYF
TRBV28,CASSFGGEQYF
TRBV19,CASTPSGRAQTQYF
TRBV6-4,CASSEEASGNNEQFF
TRBV11-2,CASLSGGEDTQYF
TRBV6-5,CASSYSSQGNTEAFF